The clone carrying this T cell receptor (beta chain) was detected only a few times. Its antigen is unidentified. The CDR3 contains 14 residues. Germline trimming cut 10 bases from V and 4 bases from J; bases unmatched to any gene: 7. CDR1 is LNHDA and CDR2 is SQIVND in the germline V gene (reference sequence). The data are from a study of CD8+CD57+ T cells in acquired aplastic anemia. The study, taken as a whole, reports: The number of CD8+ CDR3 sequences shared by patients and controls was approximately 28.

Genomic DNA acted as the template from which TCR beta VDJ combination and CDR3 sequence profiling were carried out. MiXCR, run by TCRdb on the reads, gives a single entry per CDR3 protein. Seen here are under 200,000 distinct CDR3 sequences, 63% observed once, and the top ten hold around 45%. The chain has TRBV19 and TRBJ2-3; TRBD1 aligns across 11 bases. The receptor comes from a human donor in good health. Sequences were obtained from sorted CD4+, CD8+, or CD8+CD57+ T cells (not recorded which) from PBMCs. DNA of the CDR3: TGTGCCACCCCAGGGACAGGGGGTGCAGATACGCAGTATTTT. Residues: CATPGTGGADTQYF.